A selection of T cell receptor beta chains follows, all from one sample in a study of blood T cell repertoires in COVID-19. The repertoire was sequenced with immunoSEQ multiplex PCR; TCRdb's copy has only in-frame clones and lacks some. The sample records approximately 230,000 clones, around four fifths being singletons. Sequenced input: peripheral blood. The origin of the receptors is a young man with active or convalescent COVID-19. The CDR3 runs from the conserved cysteine through the conserved F or W. D genes are given only for firm matches. Clone size is not always given. Where it is, it says once, few, many or a class for expanded clones.

CDR3 length	V gene	clone size	J gene	D gene	CDR3 protein	CDR3 DNA
15	TRBV4-2	-	TRBJ1-2	-	CASSQDSNRFYGYTF	TGTGCCAGCAGCCAAGATAGTAACAGGTTCTATGGCTACACCTTC
13	TRBV12-3/TRBV12-4	-	TRBJ1-1	TRBD1	CASRWDRHTEAFF	TGTGCCAGCAGATGGGACAGACACACTGAAGCTTTCTTT
11	TRBV20-1	-	TRBJ1-1	-	CSADPEGWAFF	TGCAGTGCTGACCCAGAGGGATGGGCTTTCTTT
17	TRBV19	-	TRBJ2-7	TRBD2	CASSMSTGTSVSYEQYF	TGTGCCAGTAGTATGAGCACCGGGACTAGCGTCTCCTACGAGCAGTACTTC
15	TRBV20-1	-	TRBJ2-3	-	CSASPVTPRLDTQYF	TGCAGTGCTAGTCCGGTGACCCCCCGACTCGATACGCAGTATTTT
16	TRBV7-8	-	TRBJ1-6	TRBD1	CASSLADGQGNSPLHF	TGTGCCAGCAGCTTAGCTGACGGACAGGGTAATTCACCCCTCCACTTT
15	TRBV4-1	-	TRBJ2-3	TRBD2	CASSQEGRETDTQYF	TGCGCCAGCAGCCAAGAAGGGAGGGAGACAGATACGCAGTATTTT
16	TRBV6-2/TRBV6-3	-	TRBJ1-5	-	CASSYAAGGVHQPQHF	TGTGCCAGCAGTTACGCCGCTGGCGGGGTCCATCAGCCCCAGCATTTT
13	TRBV6-2/TRBV6-3	-	TRBJ1-1	TRBD1	CASSYWAGGEAFF	TGTGCCAGCAGTTACTGGGCAGGGGGAGAGGCTTTCTTT
13	TRBV6-5	-	TRBJ1-4	TRBD1	CASKDRVIEKLFF	TGTGCCAGCAAAGACAGGGTTATTGAAAAACTGTTTTTT
11	TRBV11-2	-	TRBJ2-7	TRBD2	CASSLAGAEYF	TGTGCCAGCAGTCTAGCGGGAGCGGAATACTTC
13	TRBV30	-	TRBJ1-2	TRBD1	CAWEPGTAYGYTF	TGTGCCTGGGAACCCGGGACAGCCTATGGCTACACCTTC
15	TRBV28	-	TRBJ1-2	TRBD1	CASSLAGQGVYGYTF	TGTGCCAGCAGTTTGGCGGGACAGGGTGTCTATGGCTACACCTTC
13	TRBV24-1	-	TRBJ1-2	TRBD1	CATSEAGTEGYTF	TGTGCCACCAGTGAAGCCGGGACAGAGGGCTACACCTTC
12	TRBV27	-	TRBJ2-7	TRBD1	CASSRTGNEQYF	TGTGCCAGCAGCCGGACAGGCAACGAGCAGTACTTC
15	TRBV30	few	TRBJ1-2	TRBD1	CAWSVRGRGRYGYTF	TGTGCCTGGAGTGTACGAGGCAGGGGGCGATATGGCTACACCTTC
15	TRBV27	once	TRBJ2-1	TRBD2	CASSLGGEGYNEQFF	TGTGCCAGCAGTTTAGGGGGGGAGGGGTACAATGAGCAGTTCTTC
16	TRBV11-2	few	TRBJ2-7	TRBD2	CASSLDVAGDPYEQYF	TGTGCCAGCAGCTTAGACGTAGCGGGGGATCCCTACGAGCAGTACTTC
14	TRBV7-9	once	TRBJ2-1	-	CASSYASGYNEQFF	TGTGCCAGCAGCTACGCGAGCGGCTACAATGAGCAGTTCTTC
15	TRBV28	-	TRBJ2-7	TRBD1	CASSPGQGFSYEQYF	TGTGCCAGCAGCCCTGGACAGGGCTTCTCCTACGAGCAGTACTTC
16	TRBV19	-	TRBJ1-6	-	CASSPLGSSYNSPLHF	TGTGCCAGTAGTCCCCTGGGGAGCTCCTATAATTCACCCCTCCACTTT
12	TRBV11-2	-	TRBJ1-2	-	CASSSGTFGYTF	TGTGCCAGCAGCTCCGGGACATTCGGCTACACCTTC
14	TRBV6-5	-	TRBJ2-4	TRBD1	CASSTQTGKNIQYF	TGTGCCAGCAGTACCCAGACAGGGAAAAACATTCAGTACTTC
13	TRBV28	-	TRBJ2-3	-	CASKRGGSDTQYF	TGTGCCAGCAAGAGAGGAGGTTCAGATACGCAGTATTTT
17	TRBV3-1/TRBV3-2	-	TRBJ1-1	TRBD1	CASSQGMAGGMNTEAFF	TGTGCCAGCAGCCAAGGCATGGCAGGGGGAATGAACACTGAAGCTTTCTTT
15	TRBV18	-	TRBJ2-1	TRBD2	CASSPSGGGGNEQFF	TGTGCCAGCTCACCGAGCGGGGGTGGGGGCAATGAGCAGTTCTTC
15	TRBV19	once	TRBJ2-3	-	CASSSIPYRADTQYF	TGTGCCAGTAGTTCAATCCCCTACAGGGCGGATACGCAGTATTTT
23	TRBV14	-	TRBJ2-1	TRBD2	CASSPSSSRGPKTSGATYNEQFF	TGTGCCAGCAGCCCCTCCTCCTCTCGGGGTCCCAAAACTAGCGGTGCTACCTACAATGAGCAGTTCTTC
16	TRBV28	-	TRBJ2-3	-	CASSEPLAGGVDTQYF	TGTGCCAGCAGTGAGCCCCTAGCCGGAGGTGTAGATACGCAGTATTTT
16	TRBV15	once	TRBJ2-7	TRBD2	CATRGTASGAGYEQYF	TGTGCCACCAGGGGCACGGCTAGCGGAGCGGGGTACGAGCAGTACTTC
14	TRBV28	-	TRBJ2-1	-	CASSFGGAYNEQFF	TGTGCCAGCAGTTTTGGGGGGGCTTACAATGAGCAGTTCTTC
10	TRBV20-1	-	TRBJ1-2	TRBD1	CSASDRGFTF	TGCAGTGCTAGCGACAGGGGTTTCACCTTC
15	TRBV15	-	TRBJ2-7	TRBD2	CATSRGGGLDYEQYF	TGTGCCACCAGCAGAGGCGGGGGACTAGACTACGAGCAGTACTTC
14	TRBV3-1/TRBV3-2	-	TRBJ1-5	-	CASSQEGSNQPQHF	TGTGCCAGCAGCCAAGAGGGCAGCAATCAGCCCCAGCATTTT
16	TRBV7-9	-	TRBJ2-5	TRBD2	CASSLRGAPSGETQYF	TGTGCCAGCAGCTTGCGGGGGGCCCCCTCAGGGGAGACCCAGTACTTC
14	TRBV18	-	TRBJ1-2	-	CASTDRRTNYGYTF	TGTGCCAGCACTGACAGGAGAACTAACTATGGCTACACCTTC
14	TRBV9	-	TRBJ2-5	-	CASSVAGRAETQYF	TGTGCCAGCAGCGTAGCTGGTCGAGCGGAGACCCAGTACTTC
15	TRBV4-3	-	TRBJ2-1	TRBD2	CASSLRAGVVYEQFF	TGCGCCAGCAGCCTCCGAGCGGGAGTGGTCTATGAGCAGTTCTTC
14	TRBV19	-	TRBJ1-4	-	CASSLRGILGKLFF	TGTGCCAGTAGCCTCAGGGGTATACTGGGGAAACTGTTTTTT
14	TRBV4-1	-	TRBJ1-5	-	CASSQGLWDKAQHF	TGCGCCAGCAGCCAAGGGCTGTGGGACAAAGCCCAGCATTTT
12	TRBV19	-	TRBJ1-2	-	CASSIAQGGNTF	TGTGCCAGTAGTATAGCACAGGGTGGGAACACCTTC
16	TRBV18	-	TRBJ2-1	-	CASSPPFQGGFNEQFF	TGTGCCAGCTCACCACCGTTCCAGGGTGGATTTAATGAGCAGTTCTTC
14	TRBV7-2	-	TRBJ2-7	-	CASSLYPGDYEQYF	TGTGCCAGCAGCTTATATCCAGGGGACTACGAGCAGTACTTC
15	TRBV7-2	few	TRBJ2-2	-	CASSLEGRVTGELFF	TGTGCCAGCAGCTTAGAGGGCAGGGTCACCGGGGAGCTGTTTTTT
17	TRBV28	-	TRBJ1-2	TRBD1	CASSSPAGGDANYGYTF	TGTGCCAGCAGTTCCCCAGCAGGGGGAGATGCTAACTATGGCTACACCTTC
12	TRBV3-1/TRBV3-2	-	TRBJ1-5	-	CASSPWGQPQHF	TGTGCCAGCAGTCCCTGGGGCCAGCCCCAGCATTTT
15	TRBV6-1	-	TRBJ2-7	TRBD1	CASSEWGQPTYEQYF	TGTGCCAGCAGTGAATGGGGACAGCCGACCTACGAGCAGTACTTC
16	TRBV27	-	TRBJ2-3	-	CASSLGRMYLTDTQYF	TGTGCCAGCAGTTTGGGCCGGATGTACCTGACAGATACGCAGTATTTT
14	TRBV5-8	-	TRBJ2-5	-	CASSPGSRKETQYF	TGTGCCAGCAGTCCCGGGAGCCGAAAAGAGACCCAGTACTTC